This TCR beta chain was identified during a study of blood T cell repertoires in COVID-19. Study background: The United States, Italy and Spain provided the acute and convalescent COVID-19 samples. The cDNA or gDNA used as material had been derived from T cells, B-cell-depleted T cells, or PBMCs.

The germline V gene encodes CDR1 LNHDA and CDR2 SQIVND (reference sequence). Deletions cut 5 bases from V and 5 bases from J, with 15 bases between. CDR3 length: 14 amino acids. In the original analysis: Using reference gene primer amplification, nucleated cell counts were estimated. TCRdb's table, derived via immunoSEQ multiplex PCR, lists solely in-frame clones and lacks some. That table gives V, J and clone size, and the DNA gave D and trimming. This table holds 650,000 to 800,000 clones, about nine tenths found once. This TCR derives from a woman between 18 and 29 years old with acute or convalescent COVID-19. The sequencing input was peripheral blood. The chain employs TRBV19 and TRBJ2-5; tentative D call: TRBD1 (6 bases). The CDR3 DNA reads as TGTGCCAGTAGTTTATTGGGGGCGGGCGAGACCCAGTACTTC. Its protein is CASSLLGAGETQYF. Full variable domain (missing parts from reference TRBV19 and TRBJ2-5): DGGITQSPKYLFRKEGQNVTLSCEQNLNHDAMYWYRQDPGQGLRLIYYSQIVNDFQKGDIAEGYSVSREKKESFPLTVTSAQKNPTAFYLCASSLLGAGETQYFGPGTRLLVL.